The 23 T cell receptor beta chains below were found in one sample sequenced in a study of CD8+ T cells in alopecia areata (dated by TCRdb to between 2017 and 2018). Library preparation was by the immunoSEQ multiplex PCR assay. For TCR sequencing, RNA was extracted from every sample and reverse transcribed into cDNA to serve as template. In TCRdb, the immuneACCESS table is reduced to in-frame sequences with V and J assigned. These tables do not hold every clone; where another copy was compared, an unresolved V gene accounts for under half, and the others remain unexplained. Across this sample there are around 190,000 clones, with just over 55% seen only once. In total, the top ten clones hold nearly 5% of the sample. The sequenced sample consisted of CD8+ T cells sorted from blood. These receptors all come from a human donor in good health.

The chain combines TRBV6-1 with TRBJ2-5; the D is unclear. CDR3 length: 14 amino acids. V lost 1 base and J lost 2, with 8 bases in between. CDR1 and CDR2 from the germline V gene are MNHNS and SASEGT. The CDR3 sequence is CASSEGGDQETQYF. Here the CDR3 DNA reads TGTGCCAGCAGTGAAGGTGGGGATCAAGAGACCCAGTACTTC.

V is TRBV5-1 and J is TRBJ2-1, with 7 bases aligning to TRBD2. The CDR3 covers 17 residues. CDR1 and CDR2 from the germline V gene are SGHRS and YFSETQ. V lost 0 bases to trimming and J lost 2 bases; unmatched junction nucleotides: 8. CDR3 in DNA: TGCGCCAGCAGCTTGGTACCAGCGGGGAGAACCTACAATGAGCAGTTCTTC. Its translation is CASSLVPAGRTYNEQFF.

This clone was seen only a few times. V is TRBV6-6 and J is TRBJ1-1; perhaps TRBD1 as D (5 bases). Germline CDR1 is MNHNY and CDR2 is SVGAGI (reference sequence). The CDR3 is 12 residues long. V dropped 7 bases and J dropped 6 bases, with 12 bases sitting between them. Written as DNA, the CDR3 is TGTGCCAGCATACCGGGGGGGGCTGAAGCTTTCTTT. Its protein product is CASIPGGAEAFF.

This clone was counted only a few times. This chain connects TRBV4-1 to TRBJ2-5; D is possibly TRBD1 or TRBD2 (5 bases each). This CDR3 is built from 13 residues. CDR1 is MGHRA, CDR2 YSYEKL, per germline. Trimming pared 3 bases from V and 3 bases from J, leaving 8 bases between. CDR3 DNA sequence: TGCGCCAGCAGCCAGGGGACGGAAGAGACCCAGTACTTC. Translation gives CASSQGTEETQYF.

The rearrangement links TRBV2 to TRBJ2-1; D is uncertain. CDR1 SNHLY and CDR2 FYNNEI come from the germline V gene. The CDR3 is 13 amino acids. Trimming cost V 6 bases and J 0 bases, with 6 bases left between them. In DNA, the CDR3 is TGTGCCAGCAGCCAGACCTCCTACAATGAGCAGTTCTTC. This encodes CASSQTSYNEQFF.

This clone showed up just a few times. This chain joins TRBV27 and TRBJ2-1; no definite D call. Germline lookup yields CDR1 MNHEY and CDR2 SMNVEV (reference sequence). CDR3 size: 14 residues. V gave up 6 bases and J gave up 0 bases, with 9 bases separating them. CDR3 amino acids: CASSAVDSYNEQFF. The CDR3 coding sequence is TGTGCCAGCAGCGCGGTCGACTCCTACAATGAGCAGTTCTTC.

This clone was seen a few times. The CDR3 sequence is CASTPGQGKYEQYF. The CDR3 DNA is TGTGCCAGCACTCCCGGACAGGGCAAATACGAGCAGTACTTC. The chain recombines TRBV6-4 with TRBJ2-7, with 8 positions matching TRBD1. After removal of 7 bases from V and 4 bases from J, the junction contained 9 bases not matched to a gene. The V gene's germline CDR1 is MRHNA and CDR2 SNTAGT. The length of the CDR3 is 14 residues.

The rearrangement joins TRBV2 to TRBJ1-5; D call uncertain. Germline values: CDR1 SNHLY, CDR2 FYNNEI. The CDR3 length is 16 residues. Trimming took 6 bases from V and 2 from J, leaving 17 bases between them. This chain's CDR3 is CASRLGSAMGNQPQHF. DNA of the CDR3: TGTGCCAGCAGGCTCGGGTCCGCCATGGGCAATCAGCCCCAGCATTTT.

Only a few counts were recorded for this clone. V and J are TRBV29-1 and TRBJ1-2; no clear D. CDR1 and CDR2 (germline): SQVTM, ANQGSEA. This CDR3 spans 13 amino acids. V lost 0 bases and J 4 bases, leaving 9 bases between the germline ends. The CDR3 sequence is CSVEEIEPYGYTF. The DNA for the CDR3 is TGCAGCGTTGAAGAGATTGAGCCCTATGGCTACACCTTC.

This clone was counted between two and nine times. J is TRBJ2-7 and V is TRBV7-9, with unresolved D. The CDR3 has 13 amino acids. Germline-derived CDR1 and CDR2 are SEHNR and FQNEAQ (reference sequence). V lost 4 bases to trimming and J lost 2 bases, with 9 bases between them. The CDR3 bases are TGTGCCAGCAGCTCCGAAAATGCCTACGAGCAGTACTTC. Translation gives CASSSENAYEQYF.

The genes are TRBV7-3 and TRBJ1-6; D is uncertain. Germline V gives CDR1 SGHTA, CDR2 FQGTGA. This CDR3 has 13 residues. Trimming stripped 4 bases from V and 7 bases from J, with 8 bases between. The CDR3 nucleotides read TGTGCCAGCAGCTCTGGACCCAATTCACCCCTCCACTTT. Translating it yields CASSSGPNSPLHF.

The chain combines TRBV7-6 with TRBJ2-7, with 9 bases matching TRBD1. This CDR3 is built from 16 residues. Germline values: CDR1 SGHVS, CDR2 FNYEAQ. J lost 3 bases, V lost 4 bases, and 10 bases had no gene match. CDR3 protein: CASSSGGWTGVYEQYF. In DNA, the CDR3 is TGTGCCAGCAGCTCCGGCGGGTGGACAGGGGTCTACGAGCAGTACTTC.

The gene calls are TRBV29-1 and TRBJ2-3; no definite D call. The CDR3 spans 14 residues. V was shortened by 5 bases and J by 0 bases, with 12 bases between the two germline ends. Germline CDR1 is SQVTM and CDR2 is ANQGSEA. CDR3 coding DNA: TGCAGCGTTTGGCAACAGACTAGCACAGATACGCAGTATTTT. It specifies CSVWQQTSTDTQYF.

V and J are TRBV2 and TRBJ2-7, with TRBD1 as a possible D gene (7 bases). The V end was cut by 1 base, the J end by 5 bases, with 15 bases between. Looked up from germline, CDR1 is SNHLY and CDR2 is FYNNEI. The length of the CDR3 is 15 residues. CDR3 sequence: CASSEGRDRRNEQYF. CDR3 nucleotide sequence: TGTGCCAGCAGTGAAGGGCGGGACAGAAGGAACGAGCAGTACTTC.

The rearrangement joins TRBV2 to TRBJ1-2; 11 bases fit TRBD1. The V gene's germline CDR1 is SNHLY and CDR2 FYNNEI. The CDR3 has 14 residues. Trimming cost V 6 bases and J 4 bases; bases outside gene matches: 4. The CDR3 loop reads CASSLGTGGYGYTF. The CDR3 DNA is TGTGCCAGCAGCCTAGGGACAGGGGGCTATGGCTACACCTTC.

This clone was observed a few times. The chain joins TRBV5-4 to TRBJ2-3; D is perhaps TRBD2 (6 bases). This CDR3 region has 13 residues. V was cut by 7 bases and J by 2 bases, with 11 bases left in between. Germline loops: CDR1 SGHNT, CDR2 YYREEE (reference sequence). Here the CDR3 DNA reads TGTGCCAGCCGGGACTCAATCACAGATACGCAGTATTTT. This sequence encodes CASRDSITDTQYF.

The chain links TRBV5-1 to TRBJ2-7; 10 nucleotides match TRBD1. Germline loops: CDR1 SGHRS, CDR2 YFSETQ. After removal of 3 bases from V and 5 bases from J, the junction contained 8 bases not matched to a gene. The CDR3 is made up of 15 amino acids. CDR3 DNA sequence: TGCGCCAGCAGCTATACGGGACAGGGGAGCCACGAGCAGTACTTC. Translating it yields CASSYTGQGSHEQYF.

The J gene is TRBJ1-5, the V gene TRBV4-2; D not certain. V gave up 0 bases and J gave up 3 bases, with 9 bases separating them. The CDR3 consists of 15 residues. Germline V gene sequence: CDR1 LGHNA, CDR2 YNFKEQ. The CDR3 reads CASSQDSGSNQPQHF. In DNA, the CDR3 is TGTGCCAGCAGCCAAGATTCGGGGTCCAATCAGCCCCAGCATTTT.

The chain is built from TRBV7-7 and TRBJ1-5, with 9 bases aligning to TRBD1. J lost 4 bases, V lost 4 bases, and 8 bases had no gene match. The CDR3 totals 16 residues. Per germline, CDR1 SSHAT and CDR2 FNYEAQ (reference sequence). The CDR3 DNA is TGTGCCAGCAGCTCCCGGGACAGGGTGAGGAATCAGCCCCAGCATTTT. Its protein is CASSSRDRVRNQPQHF.

This clone was recorded a few times. The chain couples TRBV5-6 to TRBJ2-7, with 12 bases matching TRBD1. The junction had 3 bases not matched to a gene; V was cut back by 2 bases and J by 6 bases. Germline V CDR1 and CDR2: SGHDT, YYEEEE. This CDR3 is 14 amino acids long. CDR3 DNA sequence: TGTGCCAGCAGCTTCGGGACAGGGGGCTTCGAGCAGTACTTC. It specifies CASSFGTGGFEQYF.

The V gene is TRBV5-6, the J gene TRBJ2-7, with D hard to call. V lost 4 bases to trimming and J lost 2 bases, with 16 bases between them. Germline CDR1 SGHDT, CDR2 YYEEEE. CDR3 length: 15 amino acids. CDR3 in amino acids: CASSPISTGTYEQYF. CDR3 sequence (DNA): TGTGCCAGCAGCCCGATATCGACTGGTACCTACGAGCAGTACTTC.

This rearrangement joins TRBV5-6 to TRBJ2-7; D perhaps matches TRBD2 (7 bases). The CDR3 has 15 residues. The V gene's germline CDR1 is SGHDT and CDR2 YYEEEE. V was cut by 2 bases and J by 5 bases, with 17 bases left in between. The CDR3 is CASSFAMGGAHEQYF. CDR3 DNA sequence: TGTGCCAGCAGCTTCGCGATGGGGGGGGCACACGAGCAGTACTTC.

This clone was seen a handful of times. The chain links TRBV19 to TRBJ1-4, with 8 bases aligning to TRBD1. V dropped 4 bases and J dropped 6; count of bases not matched to a gene: 7. The germline V gene encodes CDR1 LNHDA and CDR2 SQIVND (reference sequence). The CDR3 totals 15 residues. This chain's CDR3 is CASSTPTGADEKLFF. The CDR3 DNA reads as TGTGCCAGTAGTACCCCGACAGGGGCGGATGAAAAACTGTTTTTT.